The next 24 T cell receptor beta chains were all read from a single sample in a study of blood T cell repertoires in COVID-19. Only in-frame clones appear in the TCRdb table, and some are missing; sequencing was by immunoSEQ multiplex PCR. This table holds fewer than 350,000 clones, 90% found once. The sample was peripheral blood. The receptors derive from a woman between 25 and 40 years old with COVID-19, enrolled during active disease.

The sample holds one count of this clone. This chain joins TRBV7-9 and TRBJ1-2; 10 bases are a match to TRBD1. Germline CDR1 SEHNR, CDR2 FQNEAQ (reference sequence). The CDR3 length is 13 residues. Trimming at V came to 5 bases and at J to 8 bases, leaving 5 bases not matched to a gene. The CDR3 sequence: CASSLDRGRGYTF. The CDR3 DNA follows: TGTGCCAGCAGCCTCGACAGGGGGCGCGGCTACACCTTC.

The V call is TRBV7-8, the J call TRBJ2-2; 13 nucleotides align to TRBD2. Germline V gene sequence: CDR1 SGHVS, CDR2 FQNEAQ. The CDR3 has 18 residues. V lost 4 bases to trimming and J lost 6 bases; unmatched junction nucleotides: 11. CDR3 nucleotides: TGTGCCAGCAGCTCTACTCTTCGGACTAGCGGGAGAGCCGGGGAGCTGTTTTTT. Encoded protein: CASSSTLRTSGRAGELFF.

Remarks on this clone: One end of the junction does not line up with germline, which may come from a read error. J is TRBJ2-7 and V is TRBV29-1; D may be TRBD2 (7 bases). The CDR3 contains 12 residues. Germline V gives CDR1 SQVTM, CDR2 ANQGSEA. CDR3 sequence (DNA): TGCGGCGTTGATCGGGGGGCCGCAGAGCAGTACTTC. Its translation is CGVDRGAAEQYF.

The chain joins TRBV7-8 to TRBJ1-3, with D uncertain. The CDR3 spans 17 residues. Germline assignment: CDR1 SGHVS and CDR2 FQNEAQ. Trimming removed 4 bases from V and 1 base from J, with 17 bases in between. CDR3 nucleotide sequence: TGTGCCAGCAGCTCTCACCCTTCGATGAGTTCTGGAAACACCATATATTTT. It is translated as CASSSHPSMSSGNTIYF.

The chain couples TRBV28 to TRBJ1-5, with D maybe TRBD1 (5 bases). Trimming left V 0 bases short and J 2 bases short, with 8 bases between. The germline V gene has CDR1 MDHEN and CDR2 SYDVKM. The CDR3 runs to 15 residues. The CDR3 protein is CASSLWQGGNQPQHF. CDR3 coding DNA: TGTGCCAGCAGTTTATGGCAGGGCGGCAATCAGCCCCAGCATTTT.

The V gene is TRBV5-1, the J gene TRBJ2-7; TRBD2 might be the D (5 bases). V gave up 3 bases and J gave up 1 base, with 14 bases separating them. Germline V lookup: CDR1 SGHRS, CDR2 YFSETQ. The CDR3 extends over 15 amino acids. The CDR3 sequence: CASSSGPEGSYEQYF. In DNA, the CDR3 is TGCGCCAGCAGCTCTGGCCCCGAGGGTTCCTACGAGCAGTACTTC.

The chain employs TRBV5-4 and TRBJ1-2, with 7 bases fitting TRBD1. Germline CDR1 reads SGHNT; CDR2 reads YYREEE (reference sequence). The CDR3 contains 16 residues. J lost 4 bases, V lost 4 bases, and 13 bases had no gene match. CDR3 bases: TGTGCCAGCAGCGCCTCTCTCAGACAGGGCGGCTATGGCTACACCTTC. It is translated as CASSASLRQGGYGYTF.

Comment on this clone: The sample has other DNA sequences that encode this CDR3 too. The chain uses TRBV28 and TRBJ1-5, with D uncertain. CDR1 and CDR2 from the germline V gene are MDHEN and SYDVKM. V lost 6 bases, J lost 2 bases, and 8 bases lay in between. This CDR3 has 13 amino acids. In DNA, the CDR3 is TGTGCCAGCAGCTCGGGAGGCAATCAGCCCCAGCATTTT. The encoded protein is CASSSGGNQPQHF.

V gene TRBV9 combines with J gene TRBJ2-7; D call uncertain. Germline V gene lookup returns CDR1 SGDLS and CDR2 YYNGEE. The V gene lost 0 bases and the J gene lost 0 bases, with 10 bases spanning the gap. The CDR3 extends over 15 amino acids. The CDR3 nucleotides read TGTGCCAGCAGCGTAGCCCCTCTCGGCTCCTACGAGCAGTACTTC. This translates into CASSVAPLGSYEQYF. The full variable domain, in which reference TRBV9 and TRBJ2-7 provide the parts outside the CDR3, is DSGVTQTPKHLITATGQRVTLRCSPRSGDLSVYWYQQSLDQGLQFLIQYYNGEERAKGNILERFSAQQFPDLHSELNLSSLELGDSALYFCASSVAPLGSYEQYFGPGTRLTVT.

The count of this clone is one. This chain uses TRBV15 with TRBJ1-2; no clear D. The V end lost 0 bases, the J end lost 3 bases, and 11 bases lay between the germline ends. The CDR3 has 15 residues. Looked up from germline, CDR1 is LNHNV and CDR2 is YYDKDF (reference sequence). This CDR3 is CATSRDLVTDYGYTF. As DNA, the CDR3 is TGTGCCACCAGCAGAGATCTGGTCACAGACTATGGCTACACCTTC.

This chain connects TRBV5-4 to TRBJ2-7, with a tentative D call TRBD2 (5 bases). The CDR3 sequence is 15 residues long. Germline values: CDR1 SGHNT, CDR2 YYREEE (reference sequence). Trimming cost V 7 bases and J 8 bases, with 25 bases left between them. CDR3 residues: CASSSPGTRLSKQYF. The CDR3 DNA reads TGTGCCAGCTCGTCGCCGGGAACTCGCCTCTCCAAGCAGTACTTC.

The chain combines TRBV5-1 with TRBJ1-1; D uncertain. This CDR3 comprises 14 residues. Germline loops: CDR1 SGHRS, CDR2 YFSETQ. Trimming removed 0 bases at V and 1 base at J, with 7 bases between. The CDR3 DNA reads TGCGCCAGCAGCTTGGCTGCGCGGAACACTGAAGCTTTCTTT. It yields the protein CASSLAARNTEAFF.

CDR3 nucleotides: TGTGCCAGCAGCGTAGTAGGACTAGCGGGAGACTACAATGAGCAGTTCTTC. It codes for CASSVVGLAGDYNEQFF. The rearrangement uses TRBV9 and TRBJ2-1, with TRBD2 matching 13 bases. The CDR3 length is 17 residues. Trimming removed 0 bases from V and 3 bases from J; junction bases left unmatched: 3. Germline V lookup: CDR1 SGDLS, CDR2 YYNGEE.

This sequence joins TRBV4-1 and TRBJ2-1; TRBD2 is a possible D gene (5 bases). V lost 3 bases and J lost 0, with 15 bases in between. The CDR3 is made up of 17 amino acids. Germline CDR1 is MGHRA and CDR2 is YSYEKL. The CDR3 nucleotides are TGCGCCAGCAGCCACTCCAGCGGTCTGAGCTCCTACAATGAGCAGTTCTTC. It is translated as CASSHSSGLSSYNEQFF.

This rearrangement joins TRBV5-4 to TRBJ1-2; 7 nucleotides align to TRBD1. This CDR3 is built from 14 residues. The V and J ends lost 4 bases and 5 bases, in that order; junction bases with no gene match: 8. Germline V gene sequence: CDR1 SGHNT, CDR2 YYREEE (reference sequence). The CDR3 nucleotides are TGTGCCAGCAGCGGACAGGTTCCGGGGTATGGCTACACCTTC. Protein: CASSGQVPGYGYTF. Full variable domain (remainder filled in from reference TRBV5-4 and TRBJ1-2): ETGVTQSPTHLIKTRGQQVTLRCSSQSGHNTVSWYQQALGQGPQFIFQYYREEENGRGNFPPRFSGLQFPNYSSELNVNALELDDSALYLCASSGQVPGYGYTFGSGTRLTVV.

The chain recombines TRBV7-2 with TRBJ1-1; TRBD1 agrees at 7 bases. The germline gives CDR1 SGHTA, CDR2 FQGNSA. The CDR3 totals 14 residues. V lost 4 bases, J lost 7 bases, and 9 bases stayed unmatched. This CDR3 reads CASSYRTGDGEAFF. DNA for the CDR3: TGTGCCAGCAGCTACCGGACAGGCGACGGTGAAGCTTTCTTT.

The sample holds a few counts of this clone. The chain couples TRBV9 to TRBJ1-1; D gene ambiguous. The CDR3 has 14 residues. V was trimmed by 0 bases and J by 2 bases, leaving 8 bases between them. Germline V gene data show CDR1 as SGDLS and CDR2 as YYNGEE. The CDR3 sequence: CASSVAGSNTEAFF. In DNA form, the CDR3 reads TGTGCCAGCAGCGTAGCTGGGAGCAACACTGAAGCTTTCTTT.

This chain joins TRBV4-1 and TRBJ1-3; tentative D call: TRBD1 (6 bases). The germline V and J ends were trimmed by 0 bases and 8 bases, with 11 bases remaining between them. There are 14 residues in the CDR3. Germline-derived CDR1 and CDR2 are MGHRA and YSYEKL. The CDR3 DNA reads TGCGCCAGCAGCCAAGACAGGGGCAGGGACACCATATATTTT. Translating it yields CASSQDRGRDTIYF.

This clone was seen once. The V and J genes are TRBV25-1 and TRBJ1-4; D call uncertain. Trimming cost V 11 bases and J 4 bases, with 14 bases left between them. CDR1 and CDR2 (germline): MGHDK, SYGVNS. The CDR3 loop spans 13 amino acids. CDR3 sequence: CAALGAINEKLFF. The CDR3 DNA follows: TGTGCCGCTCTGGGAGCGATTAATGAAAAACTGTTTTTT.

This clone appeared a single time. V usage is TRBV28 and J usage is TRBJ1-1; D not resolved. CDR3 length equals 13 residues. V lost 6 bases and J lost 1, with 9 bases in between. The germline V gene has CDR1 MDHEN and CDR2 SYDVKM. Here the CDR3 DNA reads TGTGCCAGCAGCGCCAGGCCGAACACTGAAGCTTTCTTT. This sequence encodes CASSARPNTEAFF.

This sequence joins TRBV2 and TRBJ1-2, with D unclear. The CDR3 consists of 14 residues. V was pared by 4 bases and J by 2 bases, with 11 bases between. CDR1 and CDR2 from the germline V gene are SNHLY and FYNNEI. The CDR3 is CASSGARPNYGYTF. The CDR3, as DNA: TGTGCCAGCAGTGGGGCCAGGCCGAACTATGGCTACACCTTC.

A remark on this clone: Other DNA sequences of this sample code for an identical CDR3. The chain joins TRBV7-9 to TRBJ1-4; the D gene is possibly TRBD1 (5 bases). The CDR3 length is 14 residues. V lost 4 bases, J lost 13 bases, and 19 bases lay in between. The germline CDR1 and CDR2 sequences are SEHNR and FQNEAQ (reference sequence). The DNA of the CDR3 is TGTGCCAGCAGCTCACCGGACATCTTCTCAGGACTGTTTTTT. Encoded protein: CASSSPDIFSGLFF.

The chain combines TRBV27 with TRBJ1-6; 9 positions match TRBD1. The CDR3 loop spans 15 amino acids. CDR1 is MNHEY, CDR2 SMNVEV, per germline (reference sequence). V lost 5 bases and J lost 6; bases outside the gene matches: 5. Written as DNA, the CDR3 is TGTGCCAGCAGTAACAAGGACAGGGGTAATTCACCCCTCCACTTT. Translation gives CASSNKDRGNSPLHF.

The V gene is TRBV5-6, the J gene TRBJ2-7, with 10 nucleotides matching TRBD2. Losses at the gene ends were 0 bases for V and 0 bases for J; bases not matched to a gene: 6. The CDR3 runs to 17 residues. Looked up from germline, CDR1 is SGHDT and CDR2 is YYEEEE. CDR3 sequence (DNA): TGTGCCAGCAGCTTGGTTGTAGGACTAGCGGACTCCTACGAGCAGTACTTC. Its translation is CASSLVVGLADSYEQYF.